This T cell receptor beta chain originates from a study of T cell repertoires in cytomegalovirus infection. In the study overall: It was the public TCR beta signatures that indicated both CMV infection and matching HLA type.

In TCRdb, the reads were re-called with MiXCR into one record per CDR3 protein. The data show approximately 990,000 distinct CDR3 sequences, around 31% seen once. Trimming cost V 4 bases and J 3 bases; bases outside gene matches: 10. CDR3 length: 16 residues. In germline, CDR1 is SGHVT, CDR2 SQSDAQ. Of note for this clonotype: What it binds is not known.

Study-wide results and caveats: Across the ex vivo response, the dominant clonotypes were HLA-C-restricted CMV-specific TCR beta clonotypes.

This receptor was identified in a human donor in good health (CMV status not recorded). Some clones in this sample may be carry-over from other donors' samples. The chain carries TRBV7-4 and TRBJ1-2; TRBD1 agrees at 8 bases. The specimen comprised cultured CD8+ T cells from PBMCs, sampled from culture after CMV antigen stimulation. The CDR3 loop reads CASSYPDRGGDYGYTF. CDR3 DNA sequence: TGTGCCAGCAGCTACCCCGACAGGGGAGGTGACTATGGCTACACCTTC. Filled out from reference TRBV7-4 and TRBJ1-2, the complete variable domain reads GAGVSQSPRYKVAKRGRDVALRCDSISGHVTLYWYRQTLGQGSEVLTYSQSDAQRDKSGRPSGRFSAERPERSVSTLKIQRTEQGDSAVYLCASSYPDRGGDYGYTFGSGTRLTVV.